This TCR beta chain was identified during a study of blood T cell repertoires in COVID-19. Study overall: Samples taken during acute and convalescent COVID-19 were collected in the United States, Italy and Spain. T cells, B-cell-depleted T cells, or PBMCs supplied cDNA or gDNA.

Profiling relied on immunoSEQ multiplex PCR, and the TCRdb table lists in-frame clones only, not all of them. Among fewer than 350,000 clones, around nine tenths were seen once, and the ten largest hold 1.7%. Per the germline V gene, CDR1 is MNHNS and CDR2 is SASEGT. The CDR3 spans 13 residues. V was trimmed by 0 bases and J by 4 bases, leaving 4 bases between them. Participants were placed into cohorts based on the clinical history they reported. The chain recombines TRBV6-1 with TRBJ1-5, with D uncertain. The sample was PBMCs or T cells enriched from blood (not recorded which). The clonotype comes from a woman aged 40 to 50 who had recovered from COVID-19. The CDR3 bases are TGTGCCAGCAGTGAAGCCGAGAATCAGCCCCAGCATTTT. It codes for CASSEAENQPQHF.